This T cell receptor (beta chain) was obtained from a study of shared clonotypes between healthy human individuals. V was trimmed by 5 bases and J by 3 bases, leaving 5 bases between them. Germline V gene lookup returns CDR1 SEHNR and CDR2 FQNEAQ (reference sequence). The CDR3 is made up of 11 amino acids. Generated by immunoSEQ multiplex PCR, the TCRdb table keeps only in-frame clones and is missing some. Of fewer than 1.8 million clones in the sample, 98% were seen once. Of note for this clone: Antigen specificity is unknown.

Findings and limits, study-wide: Represented diversity (both genetic and exposure-history) was limited by the small number of donors.

The rearrangement links TRBV7-9 to TRBJ2-7; D remains unclear. This clonotype was obtained from a man between 25 and 39 years old in good health. The sequencing sample was made of naive CD4+ T cells sorted from blood. Subset meaning: CD45RA+ positively selected. CDR3 sequence (DNA): TGTGCCAGCAGCCGACACTACGAGCAGTACTTC. Protein: CASSRHYEQYF.